Each of the 16 T cell receptor beta chains below was sequenced from the same sample in a study of blood T cell repertoires in COVID-19. Clones were sequenced by immunoSEQ multiplex PCR, and TCRdb holds only the in-frame ones, with some missing. The sample has some 190,000 clones; roughly four fifths are singletons. Sequenced sample: peripheral blood. The source of these receptors is a woman aged 40 to 50 with COVID-19, enrolled during active disease.

V is TRBV6-5 and J is TRBJ1-4; D gene ambiguous. The CDR3 consists of 14 residues. V gave up 6 bases and J gave up 4 bases, with 12 bases separating them. Germline CDR1 and CDR2: MNHEY and SVGAGI. The CDR3 nucleotides read TGTGCCAGCAGGAAAGCGGGATTTAATGAAAAACTGTTTTTT. Translating it yields CASRKAGFNEKLFF.

The V call is TRBV20-1, the J call TRBJ2-1; D perhaps matches TRBD1 (5 bases). The CDR3 is made up of 13 amino acids. Germline V gives CDR1 DFQATT, CDR2 SNEGSKA (reference sequence). V lost 3 bases and J lost 2, with 8 bases in between. CDR3 amino acids: CSASQGPYNEQFF. The CDR3 region has the DNA TGCAGTGCTAGTCAGGGTCCCTACAATGAGCAGTTCTTC.

The genes are TRBV10-3 and TRBJ2-3; TRBD2 might be the D (6 bases). CDR1 ENHRY and CDR2 SYGVKD come from the germline V gene. The CDR3 sequence is 18 residues long. Deletions cut 2 bases from V and 5 bases from J, with 23 bases between. The CDR3 spells CAISEPLGLGGNVDTQYF. The CDR3 DNA reads as TGTGCCATCAGTGAGCCCCTGGGACTGGGCGGGAACGTAGATACGCAGTATTTT.

The chain recombines TRBV12-3 or TRBV12-4 with TRBJ1-1; D perhaps matches TRBD1 (6 bases). CDR3 length: 13 residues. V was trimmed by 3 bases and J by 5 bases, leaving 10 bases between them. The CDR3 here is CASSFWQGTEAFF. DNA for the CDR3: TGTGCCAGCAGTTTCTGGCAGGGGACTGAAGCTTTCTTT.

CDR3: CASSFGSGRRYNEQFF. The CDR3 DNA reads as TGTGCCAGCAGCTTCGGGAGCGGGAGGCGCTACAATGAGCAGTTCTTC. The chain joins TRBV7-9 to TRBJ2-1; 9 bases are a match to TRBD2. The CDR3 loop spans 16 amino acids. Germline CDR1 reads SEHNR; CDR2 reads FQNEAQ (reference sequence). V trimming: 3 bases; J trimming: 3 bases; junction bases outside the gene matches: 6.

This clone turned up a few times. The chain joins TRBV5-8 to TRBJ1-2; no firm D call. CDR1 is SGHTS and CDR2 is YDEGEE in the germline V gene. Trimming removed 0 bases from V and 7 bases from J, with 7 bases in between. The CDR3 runs 12 residues. CDR3 sequence: CASSLGSFGYTF. For the CDR3, the DNA is TGTGCCAGCAGCTTGGGCAGTTTTGGCTACACCTTC.

The chain employs TRBV10-2 and TRBJ2-2; D is uncertain. The germline V and J ends were trimmed by 4 bases and 7 bases, with 13 bases remaining between them. Per germline, CDR1 WSHSY and CDR2 SAAADI. CDR3 length: 14 amino acids. The CDR3 spells CASSVHSPIGELFF. In nucleotides, the CDR3 is TGCGCCAGCAGTGTTCACAGTCCCATCGGGGAGCTGTTTTTT.

This chain joins TRBV18 and TRBJ2-1; TRBD1 matches at 9 bases. Per germline, CDR1 KGHSH and CDR2 LQKENI. The CDR3 totals 15 residues. Losses at the gene ends were 2 bases for V and 5 bases for J; bases not matched to a gene: 4. The CDR3 protein is CASSPRGQGDNEQFF. The CDR3 coding sequence is TGTGCCAGCTCACCAAGGGGACAGGGTGACAATGAGCAGTTCTTC.

The chain is built from TRBV5-1 and TRBJ2-5, with a possible D match to TRBD1 (5 bases). The germline gives CDR1 SGHRS, CDR2 YFSETQ. CDR3 length equals 15 residues. V dropped 4 bases and J dropped 3 bases, with 16 bases sitting between them. DNA of the CDR3: TGCGCCAGCAGCCTGTCCCCAGGGCCCGAAGAGACCCAGTACTTC. It encodes CASSLSPGPEETQYF.

The rearrangement joins TRBV18 to TRBJ2-1; 7 bases are a match to TRBD2. Germline V gene sequence: CDR1 KGHSH, CDR2 LQKENI. Losses at the gene ends were 3 bases for V and 7 bases for J; bases not matched to a gene: 9. This CDR3 is built from 15 residues. CDR3: CASSPLAAPGNEQFF. CDR3 bases: TGTGCCAGCTCACCTCTAGCGGCCCCTGGTAATGAGCAGTTCTTC.

This rearrangement joins TRBV5-8 to TRBJ1-1; weak D call: TRBD1 (5 bases). The CDR3 is made up of 17 amino acids. The V and J ends lost 4 bases and 0 bases respectively, with 19 bases between them. Germline V gene data show CDR1 as SGHTS and CDR2 as YDEGEE. The DNA of the CDR3 is TGTGCCAGCAGCCTTATAGGGCGGGGCCGTGTGAACACTGAAGCTTTCTTT. Encoded protein: CASSLIGRGRVNTEAFF.

This clone is a singleton in its sample. The chain's CDR3 is CASSLGLLQETQYF. The CDR3 DNA is TGTGCCAGCAGCTTGGGCCTATTACAAGAGACCCAGTACTTC. The gene calls are TRBV5-4 and TRBJ2-5; D not certain. The germline V and J ends were trimmed by 0 bases and 2 bases, with 8 bases remaining between them. Germline V gives CDR1 SGHNT, CDR2 YYREEE (reference sequence). There are 14 residues in the CDR3.

The gene calls are TRBV6-1 and TRBJ1-1, with a possible D match to TRBD1 (5 bases). The CDR3 sequence is 14 residues long. Germline V gene lookup returns CDR1 MNHNS and CDR2 SASEGT. Trimming shortened V by 2 bases and J by 5 bases, and 12 bases separated the two germline ends. Written as DNA, the CDR3 is TGTGCCAGCAGTGAATTCCAACGGGGGACTGAAGCTTTCTTT. This translates into CASSEFQRGTEAFF.

This rearrangement joins TRBV7-6 to TRBJ1-4; D unresolved. CDR1 and CDR2 (germline): SGHVS, FNYEAQ. Trimming removed 1 base from V and 0 bases from J, with 6 bases in between. The CDR3 has 15 residues. DNA for the CDR3: TGTGCCAGCAGCTTAGTCGCTACAACTAATGAAAAACTGTTTTTT. Amino acid sequence: CASSLVATTNEKLFF. The full variable domain, completed using reference TRBV7-6 and TRBJ1-4, is GAGVSQSPRYKVTKRGQDVALRCDPISGHVSLYWYRQALGQGPEFLTYFNYEAQQDKSGLPNDRFSAERPEGSISTLTIQRTEQRDSAMYRCASSLVATTNEKLFFGSGTQLSVL.

The chain combines TRBV2 with TRBJ1-5; TRBD1 matches 9 bases. The CDR3 length is 15 residues. Germline CDR1 reads SNHLY; CDR2 reads FYNNEI. V shed 6 bases and J 1 base; nucleotides not matched to a gene: 4. The chain's CDR3 is CASRPGQGSNQPQHF. The CDR3 coding sequence is TGTGCCAGCAGACCCGGACAGGGGAGCAATCAGCCCCAGCATTTT.

The rearrangement joins TRBV5-5 to TRBJ2-4; D possibly corresponds to TRBD2 (6 bases). The V gene's germline CDR1 is SGHKS and CDR2 YYEKEE (reference sequence). CDR3 size: 16 residues. Trimming pared 2 bases from V and 0 bases from J, leaving 12 bases between. This CDR3 reads CASSFIGGVAKNIQYF. DNA of the CDR3: TGTGCCAGCAGCTTTATTGGCGGGGTAGCCAAAAACATTCAGTACTTC.